The T cell receptor beta chain described here comes from a study of blood T cell repertoires in COVID-19. At the level of the study: The United States, Italy and Spain supplied acute and convalescent COVID-19 samples.

This CDR3 spans 14 amino acids. In germline, CDR1 is MDHEN, CDR2 SYDVKM. V gave up 3 bases and J gave up 3 bases, with 11 bases separating them. In the study's own analysis: Amplification from reference gene primers served as the basis for estimated nucleated cell counts. Produced via immunoSEQ multiplex PCR; TCRdb's table is partial and in-frame only. V and J calls and clone size come straight from that table; D and trimming were deduced from the DNA. Of 200,000 to 300,000 clones listed, approximately 89% are singletons. Across under 25 US areas, participants ranged in age from roughly 18 to 95 years. Allocation to cohorts depended on clinical history reported by the participants.

The rearrangement joins TRBV28 to TRBJ1-1; D gene uncertain. Material: PBMCs or T cells enriched from blood (not recorded which). The clonotype comes from a woman between 35 and 50 years old with acute COVID-19. The CDR3 nucleotides read TGTGCCAGCAGTTTGGGAGACCGTGACACTGAAGCTTTCTTT. Amino acids: CASSLGDRDTEAFF.